This is a list of T cell receptor beta chains from one sample in a study of cytomegalovirus exposure and HLA in healthy donors. Assay: immunoSEQ multiplex PCR; the TCRdb copy retains only in-frame clones and omits some. The table includes 60,000 to 95,000 clones, 78% detected once. The sample was PBMCs. These TCRs come from a woman between 40 and 55 years old in good health and CMV-seropositive. Both conserved end residues are part of each CDR3. D genes are given only for firm matches. A clone size is listed for some rows: how often the clone was seen (once, few, many), or a class if it is expanded.

v_gene: TRBV7-2
j_gene: TRBJ1-2
abundance: .
d_gene: TRBD1
CDR3nt: TGTGCCAGCAGCCAAACGGCGGGACAGGCACCCTATGGCTACACCTTC
CDR3aa: CASSQTAGQAPYGYTF

v_gene: TRBV13
j_gene: TRBJ2-7
abundance: .
d_gene: .
CDR3nt: TGTGCCTCCGGGTTCGACTACGAGCAGTACTTC
CDR3aa: CASGFDYEQYF

v_gene: TRBV9
j_gene: TRBJ2-7
abundance: once
d_gene: .
CDR3nt: TGTGCCAGCAGCCCCCGGGGAGGCTCCTACGAGCAGTACTTC
CDR3aa: CASSPRGGSYEQYF

v_gene: TRBV10-3
j_gene: TRBJ1-1
abundance: .
d_gene: .
CDR3nt: TGTGCCATCAGAGAACAGGGGAACACTGAAGCTTTCTTT
CDR3aa: CAIREQGNTEAFF

v_gene: TRBV27
j_gene: TRBJ1-5
abundance: .
d_gene: .
CDR3nt: TGTGCCAGCAGTTTTCGGGGCAATCAGCCCCAGCATTTT
CDR3aa: CASSFRGNQPQHF

v_gene: TRBV7-9
j_gene: TRBJ2-5
abundance: .
d_gene: TRBD1
CDR3nt: TGTGCCAGCAGCTTGGACCCGGGACAGGGGGCGAAGACCCAGTACTTC
CDR3aa: CASSLDPGQGAKTQYF

v_gene: TRBV29-1
j_gene: TRBJ2-2
abundance: .
d_gene: TRBD1
CDR3nt: TGCAGCGTTGACGGGGCAGGGGGGAACACCGGGGAGCTGTTTTTT
CDR3aa: CSVDGAGGNTGELFF

v_gene: TRBV5-4
j_gene: TRBJ1-4
abundance: .
d_gene: .
CDR3nt: TGTGCCAGCAGCTCCTCGACAGATCGTAATGAAAAACTGTTTTTT
CDR3aa: CASSSSTDRNEKLFF

v_gene: TRBV7-9
j_gene: TRBJ2-7
abundance: .
d_gene: TRBD2
CDR3nt: TGTGCCAGCAACTCCATAGCGGGGGGACCTACGGAGCAGTACTTC
CDR3aa: CASNSIAGGPTEQYF

v_gene: TRBV6-1
j_gene: TRBJ1-4
abundance: .
d_gene: TRBD1
CDR3nt: TGTGCCAGCAGCAGGGGACAGCACGAAAAACTGTTTTTT
CDR3aa: CASSRGQHEKLFF

v_gene: TRBV4-2
j_gene: TRBJ2-2
abundance: .
d_gene: TRBD2
CDR3nt: TGTGCCAGCAGCCACCCCGGGACTAGCGGTTACACCGGGGAGCTGTTTTTT
CDR3aa: CASSHPGTSGYTGELFF

v_gene: TRBV14
j_gene: TRBJ1-1
abundance: .
d_gene: .
CDR3nt: TGTGCCAGCAGCCAACGGGGCACTGAAGCTTTCTTT
CDR3aa: CASSQRGTEAFF

v_gene: TRBV6-5
j_gene: TRBJ2-7
abundance: .
d_gene: TRBD1
CDR3nt: TGTGCCAGCAGCTCCCTGGGACAGGGAAACGAGCAGTACTTC
CDR3aa: CASSSLGQGNEQYF

v_gene: TRBV6-6
j_gene: TRBJ2-3
abundance: .
d_gene: TRBD2
CDR3nt: TGTGCCAGCAGTTACTGGACTAGCGGGGGGGCAGATACGCAGTATTTT
CDR3aa: CASSYWTSGGADTQYF

v_gene: TRBV28
j_gene: TRBJ2-7
abundance: .
d_gene: TRBD1
CDR3nt: TGTGCCAGCAGAGGCAGGGGGTTCTACGAGCAGTACTTC
CDR3aa: CASRGRGFYEQYF

v_gene: TRBV7-9
j_gene: TRBJ1-2
abundance: .
d_gene: .
CDR3nt: TGTGCCAGCAGCTTAGGGCAGGAAAACTATGGCTACACCTTC
CDR3aa: CASSLGQENYGYTF

v_gene: TRBV4-3
j_gene: TRBJ2-1
abundance: .
d_gene: .
CDR3nt: TGCGCCAGCAGCCAAGAGGGACTGCCATACTCCTACAATGAGCAGTTCTTC
CDR3aa: CASSQEGLPYSYNEQFF

v_gene: TRBV10-1
j_gene: TRBJ2-7
abundance: .
d_gene: .
CDR3nt: TGCGCCAGCAGGAGTGAGCGAACCTACGAGCAGTACTTC
CDR3aa: CASRSERTYEQYF

v_gene: TRBV6-8
j_gene: TRBJ2-1
abundance: .
d_gene: TRBD1
CDR3nt: TGTGCCAGCACTGACAGGGGTCCGTTCTTC
CDR3aa: CASTDRGPFF

v_gene: TRBV5-1
j_gene: TRBJ2-3
abundance: .
d_gene: TRBD1
CDR3nt: TGCGCCAGCAGTTACGGACAGGATTACACAGATACGCAGTATTTT
CDR3aa: CASSYGQDYTDTQYF

v_gene: TRBV27
j_gene: TRBJ2-2
abundance: .
d_gene: .
CDR3nt: TGTGCCAGCAGTTTACGCGGAGCGAACACCGGGGAGCTGTTTTTT
CDR3aa: CASSLRGANTGELFF

v_gene: TRBV11-3
j_gene: TRBJ2-2
abundance: .
d_gene: .
CDR3nt: TGTGCCAGCAGCCAGGGACACCAGAACACCGGGGAGCTGTTTTTT
CDR3aa: CASSQGHQNTGELFF

v_gene: TRBV27
j_gene: TRBJ2-2
abundance: .
d_gene: TRBD2
CDR3nt: TGTGCCAGCAACACGGGGGGAGGGAACACCGGGGAGCTGTTTTTT
CDR3aa: CASNTGGGNTGELFF

v_gene: TRBV6-1
j_gene: TRBJ1-4
abundance: few
d_gene: TRBD1
CDR3nt: TGTGCCAGCAGTGGACAGGGTGGGGAAAAACTGTTTTTT
CDR3aa: CASSGQGGEKLFF

v_gene: TRBV28
j_gene: TRBJ2-7
abundance: .
d_gene: TRBD1
CDR3nt: TGTGCCAGCACTCCGGGACAGGTAACCTACGAGCAGTACTTC
CDR3aa: CASTPGQVTYEQYF

v_gene: TRBV14
j_gene: TRBJ1-6
abundance: once
d_gene: TRBD1
CDR3nt: TGTGCCAGCAGCCAAGCAGGGGGCAGTAATTCACCCCTCCACTTT
CDR3aa: CASSQAGGSNSPLHF

v_gene: TRBV6-5
j_gene: TRBJ2-7
abundance: once
d_gene: .
CDR3nt: TGTGCCAGCAGTCCGACTACAGGGGCGGGAGAGCAGTACTTC
CDR3aa: CASSPTTGAGEQYF

v_gene: TRBV11-1
j_gene: TRBJ1-6
abundance: .
d_gene: .
CDR3nt: TGTGCCAGCAGCTACAGGGACGGCGCAAATTCACCCCTCCACTTT
CDR3aa: CASSYRDGANSPLHF

v_gene: TRBV30
j_gene: TRBJ2-5
abundance: .
d_gene: .
CDR3nt: TGTGCCTGGAATAGGGGGGAGACCCAGTACTTC
CDR3aa: CAWNRGETQYF

v_gene: TRBV19
j_gene: TRBJ2-3
abundance: .
d_gene: TRBD1
CDR3nt: TGTGCCAGTACACTGGGGACAGGTAGCACAGATACGCAGTATTTT
CDR3aa: CASTLGTGSTDTQYF

v_gene: TRBV25-1
j_gene: TRBJ2-7
abundance: .
d_gene: .
CDR3nt: TGTGCCAGCAGTGATGGGAGGCAGGGCCGTGGCGAGCAGTACTTC
CDR3aa: CASSDGRQGRGEQYF

v_gene: TRBV5-6
j_gene: TRBJ1-2
abundance: .
d_gene: .
CDR3nt: TGTGCCAGCAGCTTGGAATCGTTCGGGTTCTATGGCTACACCTTC
CDR3aa: CASSLESFGFYGYTF

v_gene: TRBV9
j_gene: TRBJ2-2
abundance: .
d_gene: .
CDR3nt: TGTGCCAGCAGCGTTAGCTCCGGGGAGCTGTTTTTT
CDR3aa: CASSVSSGELFF

v_gene: TRBV6-1
j_gene: TRBJ1-6
abundance: .
d_gene: .
CDR3nt: TGTGCCAGCAGTGAACAGGCAGGGTATAATTCACCCCTCCACTTT
CDR3aa: CASSEQAGYNSPLHF

v_gene: TRBV28
j_gene: TRBJ2-1
abundance: .
d_gene: TRBD2
CDR3nt: TGTGCCAGCACCCTAGGACTAGCGGGGGGGCGCAATATAGGGCATGAGCAGTTCTTC
CDR3aa: CASTLGLAGGRNIGHEQFF

v_gene: TRBV7-9
j_gene: TRBJ2-7
abundance: .
d_gene: TRBD1
CDR3nt: TGTGCCAGCAGCTTAGCGTTAACAGGGGCCTACGAGCAGTACTTC
CDR3aa: CASSLALTGAYEQYF

v_gene: TRBV5-1
j_gene: TRBJ2-2
abundance: .
d_gene: .
CDR3nt: TGCGCCAGCAGCAGGGTAGGACAGACAAACACCGGGGAGCTGTTTTTT
CDR3aa: CASSRVGQTNTGELFF

v_gene: TRBV28
j_gene: TRBJ2-2
abundance: .
d_gene: TRBD2
CDR3nt: TGTGCCATCGGGACTAGCGGGGGGCGGGGCACCGGGGAGCTGTTTTTT
CDR3aa: CAIGTSGGRGTGELFF

v_gene: TRBV10-1
j_gene: TRBJ2-1
abundance: .
d_gene: .
CDR3nt: TGCGCCAGCAGTTGGGGGCAAAGCAATGAGCAGTTCTTC
CDR3aa: CASSWGQSNEQFF

v_gene: TRBV4-2
j_gene: TRBJ2-1
abundance: .
d_gene: TRBD1
CDR3nt: TGTGCCAGCAGCCACGGACAGGGGAAGGGGAATGAGCAGTTCTTC
CDR3aa: CASSHGQGKGNEQFF

v_gene: TRBV10-3
j_gene: TRBJ2-5
abundance: once
d_gene: TRBD2
CDR3nt: TGTGCCATCAGGACTAGCGCCCAAGAGACCCAGTACTTC
CDR3aa: CAIRTSAQETQYF

v_gene: TRBV11-2
j_gene: TRBJ1-3
abundance: .
d_gene: .
CDR3nt: TGTGCCAGCAGCTCCCGCCAGCAGGGGCGGGGAAACACCATATATTTT
CDR3aa: CASSSRQQGRGNTIYF